This passage covers 5 T cell receptor beta chains from one sample sequenced in a study of vaccination and CD4 T cells after COVID-19. The Oncomine TCR Beta short-read assay was what sequenced the DNA obtained from cultured CD4+ T cells. TCRdb reanalysed the PCR reads using MiXCR and keeps one entry per CDR3 protein. The data show under 7,500 distinct CDR3 sequences, over 60% seen once. These receptors lack a known antigen. Treatment specified: roughly 11-day PBMC culture with coronavirus spike peptide pools or control peptides (ViraFEST assay). Material for sequencing was CD4+ T cells from blood, cultured in vitro. The receptors come from a human donor who had recovered from COVID-19.

The chain uses TRBV28 and TRBJ1-5; the D gene is possibly TRBD1 (5 bases). V was shortened by 2 bases and J by 7 bases, with 15 bases between the two germline ends. CDR3 length: 15 amino acids. Germline CDR1 MDHEN, CDR2 SYDVKM. The CDR3 reads CASSLRDLPKQPQHF. In DNA, the CDR3 is TGTGCCAGCAGTTTAAGGGACCTCCCCAAGCAGCCCCAGCATTTT. The entire variable domain, with the rest obtained from reference TRBV28 and TRBJ1-5, is as follows: DVKVTQSSRYLVKRTGEKVFLECVQDMDHENMFWYRQDPGLGLRLIYFSYDVKMKEKGDIPEGYSVSREKKERFSLILESASTNQTSMYLCASSLRDLPKQPQHFGDGTRLSIL.

The V gene is TRBV28, the J gene TRBJ1-1, with D maybe TRBD1 (5 bases). This CDR3 is 14 amino acids long. V shed 4 bases and J shed 3 bases, with 12 bases lying between them. From germline, CDR1 is MDHEN and CDR2 SYDVKM. CDR3: CASSSRDGDTEAFF. DNA of the CDR3: TGTGCCAGCAGTTCCAGGGACGGGGACACTGAAGCTTTCTTT.

As for this clonotype: The germline gene is not matched at one end of the junction; a read error may be the cause. V and J are TRBV20-1 and TRBJ1-6; D is unclear. Per germline, CDR1 DFQATT and CDR2 SNEGSKA (reference sequence). The CDR3 is made up of 16 amino acids. The CDR3: CSAQPPASSYNSPPHF. CDR3 nucleotides: TGCAGTGCTCAACCCCCCGCCAGCTCCTATAATTCACCCCCCCACTTT.

This clonotype has a handful of counts. DNA of the CDR3: TGTGCCAGCAGTTACGGGACTTATTACGAGCAGTACTTC. Translated: CASSYGTYYEQYF. The rearrangement uses TRBV6-2 or TRBV6-3 and TRBJ2-7, with a weak D call TRBD2 (6 bases). CDR1 is MNHEY and CDR2 is SVGEGT in the germline V gene. CDR3 length equals 13 residues. Trimming cost V 2 bases and J 4 bases, with 9 bases left between them.

This chain connects TRBV19 to TRBJ2-1, with D unclear. V lost 9 bases and J 3 bases, leaving 6 bases between the germline ends. Germline values: CDR1 LNHDA, CDR2 SQIVND (reference sequence). The CDR3 has 11 amino acids. The CDR3 is CASNSYNEQFF. CDR3 coding DNA: TGTGCCAGCAACAGCTACAATGAGCAGTTCTTC.